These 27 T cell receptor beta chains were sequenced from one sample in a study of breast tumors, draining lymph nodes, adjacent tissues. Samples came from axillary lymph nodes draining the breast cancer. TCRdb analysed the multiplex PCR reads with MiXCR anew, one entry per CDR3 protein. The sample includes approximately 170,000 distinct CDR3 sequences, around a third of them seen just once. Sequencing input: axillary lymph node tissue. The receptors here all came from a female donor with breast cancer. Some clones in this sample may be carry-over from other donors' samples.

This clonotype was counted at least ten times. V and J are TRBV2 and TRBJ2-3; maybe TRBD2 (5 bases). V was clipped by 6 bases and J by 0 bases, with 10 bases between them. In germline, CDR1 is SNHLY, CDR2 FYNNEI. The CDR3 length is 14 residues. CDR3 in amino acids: CASSERTSTDTQYF. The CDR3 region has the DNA TGTGCCAGCAGCGAACGGACTAGCACAGATACGCAGTATTTT.

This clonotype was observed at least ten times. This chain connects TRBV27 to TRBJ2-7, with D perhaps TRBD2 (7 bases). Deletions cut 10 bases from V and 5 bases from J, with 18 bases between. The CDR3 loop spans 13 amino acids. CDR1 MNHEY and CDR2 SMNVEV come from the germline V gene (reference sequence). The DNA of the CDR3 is TGTGCCACAGCGGGACAAGGGTTCCACGAGCAGTACTTC. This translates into CATAGQGFHEQYF.

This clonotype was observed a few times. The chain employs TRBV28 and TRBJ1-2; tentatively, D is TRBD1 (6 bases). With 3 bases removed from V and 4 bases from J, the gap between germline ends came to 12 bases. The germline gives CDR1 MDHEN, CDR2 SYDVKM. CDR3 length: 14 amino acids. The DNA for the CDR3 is TGTGCCAGCAGTTTGCCACAGGGTGGCTATGGCTACACCTTC. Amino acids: CASSLPQGGYGYTF.

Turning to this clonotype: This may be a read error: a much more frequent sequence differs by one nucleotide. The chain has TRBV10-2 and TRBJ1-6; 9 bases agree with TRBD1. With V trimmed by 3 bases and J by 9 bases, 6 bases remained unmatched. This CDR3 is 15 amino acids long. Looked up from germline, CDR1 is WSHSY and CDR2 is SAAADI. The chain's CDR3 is CASSDGTGSSSPLHF. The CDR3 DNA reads TGCGCCAGCAGTGACGGGACAGGGAGCAGTTCACCCCTCCACTTT.

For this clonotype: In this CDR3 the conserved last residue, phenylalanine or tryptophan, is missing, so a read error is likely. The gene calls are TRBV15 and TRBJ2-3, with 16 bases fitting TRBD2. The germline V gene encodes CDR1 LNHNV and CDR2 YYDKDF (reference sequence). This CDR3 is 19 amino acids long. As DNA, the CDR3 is TGTGCCACCGGCAGATGGGGACTAGCGGGGGGGCCCCACACAGATACGCAGTATTCT. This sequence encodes CATGRWGLAGGPHTDTQYS.

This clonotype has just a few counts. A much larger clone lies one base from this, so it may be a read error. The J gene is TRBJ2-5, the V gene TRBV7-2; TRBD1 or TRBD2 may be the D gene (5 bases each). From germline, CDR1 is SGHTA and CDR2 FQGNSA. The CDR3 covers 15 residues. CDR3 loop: CASSLAGTYQETQHF. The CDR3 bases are TGTGCCAGCAGCTTAGCGGGGACGTATCAAGAGACCCAGCACTTC.

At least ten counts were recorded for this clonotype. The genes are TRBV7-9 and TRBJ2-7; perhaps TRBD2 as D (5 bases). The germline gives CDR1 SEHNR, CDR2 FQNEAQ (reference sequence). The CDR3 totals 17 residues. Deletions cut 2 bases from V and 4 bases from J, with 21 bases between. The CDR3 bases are TGTGCCAGCAGCTTAAGCGACCCTAGCTCTCGGGGTTACGAGCAGTACTTC. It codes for CASSLSDPSSRGYEQYF.

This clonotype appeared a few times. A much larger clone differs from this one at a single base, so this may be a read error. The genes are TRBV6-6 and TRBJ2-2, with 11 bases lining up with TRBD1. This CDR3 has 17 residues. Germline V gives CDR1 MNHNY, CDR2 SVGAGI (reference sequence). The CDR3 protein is CASSHSGQGAGTGELFF. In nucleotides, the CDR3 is TGTGCCAGCAGTCACTCAGGACAGGGGGCGGGTACCGGGGAGCTGTTTTTT.

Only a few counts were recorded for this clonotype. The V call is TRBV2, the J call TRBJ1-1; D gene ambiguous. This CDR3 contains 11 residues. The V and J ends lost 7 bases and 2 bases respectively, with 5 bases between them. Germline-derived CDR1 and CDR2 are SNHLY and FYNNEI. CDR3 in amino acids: CASTPNTEAFF. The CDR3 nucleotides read TGTGCCAGCACCCCAAACACTGAAGCTTTCTTT.

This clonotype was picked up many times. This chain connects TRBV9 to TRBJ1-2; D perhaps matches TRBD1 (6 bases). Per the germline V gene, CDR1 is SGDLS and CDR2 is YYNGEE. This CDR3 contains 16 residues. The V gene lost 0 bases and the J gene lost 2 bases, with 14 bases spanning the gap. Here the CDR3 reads CASSVDIGQNNYGYTF. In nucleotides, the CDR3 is TGTGCCAGCAGCGTAGATATAGGACAGAACAACTATGGCTACACCTTC.

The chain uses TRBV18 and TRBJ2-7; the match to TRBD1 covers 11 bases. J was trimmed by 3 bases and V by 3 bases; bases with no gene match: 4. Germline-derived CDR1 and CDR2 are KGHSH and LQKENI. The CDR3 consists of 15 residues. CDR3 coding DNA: TGTGCCAGCTCACCTCCCGGGACAGGGGGCTACGAGCAGTACTTC. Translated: CASSPPGTGGYEQYF.

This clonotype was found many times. CDR3 loop: CSARDPAGRSSGNTIYF. CDR3 nucleotide sequence: TGCAGTGCTAGAGATCCGGCAGGGCGAAGCTCTGGAAACACCATATATTTT. This chain links TRBV20-1 with TRBJ1-3, with D maybe TRBD1 (5 bases). V shed 0 bases and J shed 0 bases, with 15 bases lying between them. Germline CDR1 and CDR2: DFQATT and SNEGSKA (reference sequence). The CDR3 is made up of 17 amino acids.

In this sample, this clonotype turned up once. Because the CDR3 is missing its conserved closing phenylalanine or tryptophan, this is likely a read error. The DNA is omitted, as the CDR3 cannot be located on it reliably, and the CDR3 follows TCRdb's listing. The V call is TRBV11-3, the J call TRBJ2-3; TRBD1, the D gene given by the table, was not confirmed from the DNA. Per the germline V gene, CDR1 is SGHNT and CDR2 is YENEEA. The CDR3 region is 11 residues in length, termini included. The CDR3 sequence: CASSLGGGTNY.

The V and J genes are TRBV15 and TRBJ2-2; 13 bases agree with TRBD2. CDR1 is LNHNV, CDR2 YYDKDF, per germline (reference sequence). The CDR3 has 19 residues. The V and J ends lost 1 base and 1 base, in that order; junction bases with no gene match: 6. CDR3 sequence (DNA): TGTGCCACCAGCAGAGTAGAAAGGACTAGCGGGAGGAACACCGGGGAGCTGTTTTTT. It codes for CATSRVERTSGRNTGELFF.

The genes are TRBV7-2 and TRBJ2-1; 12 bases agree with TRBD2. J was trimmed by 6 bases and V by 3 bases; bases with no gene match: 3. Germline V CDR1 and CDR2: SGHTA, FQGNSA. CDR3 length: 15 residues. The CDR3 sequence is CASSLTSGRLNEQFF. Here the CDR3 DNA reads TGTGCCAGCAGCTTGACTAGCGGGAGACTCAATGAGCAGTTCTTC.

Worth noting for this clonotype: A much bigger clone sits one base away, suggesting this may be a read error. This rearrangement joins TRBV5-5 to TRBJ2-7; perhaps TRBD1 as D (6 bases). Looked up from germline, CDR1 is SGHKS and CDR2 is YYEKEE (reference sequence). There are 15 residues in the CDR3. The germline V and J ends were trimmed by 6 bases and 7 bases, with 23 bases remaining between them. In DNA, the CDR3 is TGTGCCAGCATTTCCGGACAGATCAGCCCATGGGAGCAGTACTTC. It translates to CASISGQISPWEQYF.

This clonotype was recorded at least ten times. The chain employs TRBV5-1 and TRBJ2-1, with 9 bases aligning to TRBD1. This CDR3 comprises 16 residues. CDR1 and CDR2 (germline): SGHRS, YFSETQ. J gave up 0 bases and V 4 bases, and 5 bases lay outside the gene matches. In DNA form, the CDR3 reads TGCGCCAGCAGCGGGGGGACAGGGAGCTCCTACAATGAGCAGTTCTTC. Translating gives CASSGGTGSSYNEQFF.

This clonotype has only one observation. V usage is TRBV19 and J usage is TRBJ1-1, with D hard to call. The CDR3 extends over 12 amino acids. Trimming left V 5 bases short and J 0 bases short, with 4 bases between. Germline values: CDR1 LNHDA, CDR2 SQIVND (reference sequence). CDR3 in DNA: TGTGCCAGTAGTGACATGAACACTGAAGCTTTCTTT. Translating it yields CASSDMNTEAFF.

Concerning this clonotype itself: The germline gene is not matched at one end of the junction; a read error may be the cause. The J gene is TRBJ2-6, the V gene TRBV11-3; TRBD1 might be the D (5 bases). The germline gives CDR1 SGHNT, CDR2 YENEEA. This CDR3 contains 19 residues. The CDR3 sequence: CASSLGQLNYGSGANALTF. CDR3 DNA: TGTGCCAGCAGCTTAGGACAGCTTAACTATGGCTCTGGGGCCAACGCCCTGACTTTC.

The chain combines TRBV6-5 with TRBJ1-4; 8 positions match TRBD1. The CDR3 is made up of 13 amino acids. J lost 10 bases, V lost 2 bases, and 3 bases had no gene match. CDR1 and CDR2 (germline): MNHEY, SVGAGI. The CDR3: CASSYGGQGKLFF. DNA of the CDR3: TGTGCCAGCAGTTACGGTGGACAGGGAAAACTGTTTTTT.

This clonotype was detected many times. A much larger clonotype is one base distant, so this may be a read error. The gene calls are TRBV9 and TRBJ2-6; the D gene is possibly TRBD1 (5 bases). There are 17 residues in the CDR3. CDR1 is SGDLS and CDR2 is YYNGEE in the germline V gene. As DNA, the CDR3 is TGTGCCAGCAGCGGATGGGGTGAGGTCTCTGGGGCCACCGTCCTGACTTTC. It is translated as CASSGWGEVSGATVLTF.

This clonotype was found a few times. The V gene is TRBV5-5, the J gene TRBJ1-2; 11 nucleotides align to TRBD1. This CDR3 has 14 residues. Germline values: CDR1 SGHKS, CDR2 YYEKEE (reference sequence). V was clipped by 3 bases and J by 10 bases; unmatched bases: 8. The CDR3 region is CASSYNGQGAAYTF. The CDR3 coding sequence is TGTGCCAGCAGCTATAACGGACAGGGGGCGGCCTACACCTTC.

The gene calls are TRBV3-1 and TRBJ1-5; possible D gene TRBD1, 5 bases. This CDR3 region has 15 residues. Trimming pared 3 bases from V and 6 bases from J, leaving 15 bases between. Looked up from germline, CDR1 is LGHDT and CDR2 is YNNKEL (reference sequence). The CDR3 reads CASSQGPGGGQPQHF. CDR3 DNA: TGTGCCAGCAGCCAGGGGCCAGGAGGCGGTCAGCCCCAGCATTTT.

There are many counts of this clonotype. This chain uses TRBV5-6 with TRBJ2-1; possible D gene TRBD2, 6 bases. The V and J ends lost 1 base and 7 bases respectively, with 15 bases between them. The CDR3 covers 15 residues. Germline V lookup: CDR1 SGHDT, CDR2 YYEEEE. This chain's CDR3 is CASSLQPTRENEQFF. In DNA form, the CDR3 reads TGTGCCAGCAGCTTGCAACCGACTCGGGAGAATGAGCAGTTCTTC.

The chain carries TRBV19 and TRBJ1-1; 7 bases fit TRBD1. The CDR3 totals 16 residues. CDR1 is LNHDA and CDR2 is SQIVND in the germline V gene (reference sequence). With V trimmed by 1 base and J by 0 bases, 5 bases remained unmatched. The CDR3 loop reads CASSIGQGVMNTEAFF. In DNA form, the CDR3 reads TGTGCCAGTAGTATAGGACAGGGCGTCATGAACACTGAAGCTTTCTTT.

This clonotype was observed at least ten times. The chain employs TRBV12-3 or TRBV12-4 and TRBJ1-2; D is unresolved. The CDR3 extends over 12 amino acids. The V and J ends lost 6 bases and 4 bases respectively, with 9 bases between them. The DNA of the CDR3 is TGTGCCAGCAGGCCAGGTGGCTATGGCTACACCTTC. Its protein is CASRPGGYGYTF.

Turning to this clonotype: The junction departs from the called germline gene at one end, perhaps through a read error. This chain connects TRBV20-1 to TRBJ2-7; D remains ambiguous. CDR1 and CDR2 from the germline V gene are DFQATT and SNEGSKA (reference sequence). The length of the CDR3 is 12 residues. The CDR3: CSARVPPYEQYF. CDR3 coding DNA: TGCAGCGCTAGGGTACCCCCCTACGAGCAGTACTTC.